This T cell receptor (beta chain) stems from a study of blood T cell repertoires in COVID-19. About the study: The samples span acute and convalescent COVID-19 from the United States, Italy and Spain.

Patients of the Seattle cohort, enrolled during active infection, were followed longitudinally. In the source study's methods: Estimates of nucleated cell counts were drawn from the amplification of reference gene primers. TCRdb's copy holds only in-frame clones and misses some; the assay was immunoSEQ multiplex PCR. V and J calls and clone size follow that table, whereas D and trimming were derived from the DNA. Here the sample spans roughly 160,000 clones, about 83% being singletons. CDR3 length: 17 amino acids. The germline V gene has CDR1 LGHNA and CDR2 YNFKEQ. Trimming shortened V by 4 bases and J by 3 bases, and 22 bases separated the two germline ends.

The sequenced sample was peripheral blood. This receptor was identified in a woman older than 75 with COVID-19, enrolled during active disease. The chain recombines TRBV4-2 with TRBJ2-7, with D possibly TRBD2 on 7 matching bases. The CDR3 is CASSPWGGRLLSYEQYF. The DNA for the CDR3 is TGTGCCAGCAGCCCCTGGGGGGGGCGTCTGTTGAGCTACGAGCAGTACTTC.